This T cell receptor (beta chain) was documented in a study of spatial heterogeneity in lung cancer. Study-wide results and caveats: Counts for ubiquitous and regional expanded TCRs went along with ubiquitous and regional nonsynonymous mutations, respectively. The authors estimated that about 7% of tumor T cells were covered for alpha chains and roughly 13% for beta chains. Within tumors, counts of expanded alpha and beta TCRs tracked tumor mutation counts.

Specified time point: sample taken at primary tumor resection. Whole RNA obtained from tumor, nontumor lung or frozen PBMC underwent sequencing without sorting. This CDR3 comprises 12 residues. V lost 8 bases and J 2 bases, leaving 8 bases between the germline ends. Every TCR cDNA molecule bore its own unique molecular identifier. A single record per CDR3 protein comes from TCRdb applying MiXCR to the 5' RACE reads. Among under 8,000 distinct CDR3 sequences listed, 1.3% were seen once. This clonotype ranks as medium-sized. Its antigen remains unknown. The source is a male donor with early-stage non-small cell lung cancer. The material sequenced was lung tumor tissue, taken at surgery. The chain has TRBV12-3 or TRBV12-4 and TRBJ2-3; D is unresolved. CDR3 nucleotide sequence: TGTGCCAGCGGCTTTGACACAGATACGCAGTATTTT. This codes for CASGFDTDTQYF.